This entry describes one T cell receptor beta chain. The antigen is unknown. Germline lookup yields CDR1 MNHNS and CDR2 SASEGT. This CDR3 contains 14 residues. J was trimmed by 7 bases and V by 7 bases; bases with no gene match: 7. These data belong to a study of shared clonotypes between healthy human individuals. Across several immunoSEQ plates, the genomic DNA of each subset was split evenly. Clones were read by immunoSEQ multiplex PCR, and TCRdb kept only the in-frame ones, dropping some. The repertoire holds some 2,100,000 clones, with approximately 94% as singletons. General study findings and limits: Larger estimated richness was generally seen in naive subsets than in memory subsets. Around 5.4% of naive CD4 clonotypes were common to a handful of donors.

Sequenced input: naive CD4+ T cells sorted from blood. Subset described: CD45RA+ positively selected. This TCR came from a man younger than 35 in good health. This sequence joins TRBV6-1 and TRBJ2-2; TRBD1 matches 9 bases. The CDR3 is CASILQGANGELFF. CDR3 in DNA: TGTGCCAGCATCCTACAGGGGGCAAACGGGGAGCTGTTTTTT.